One and the same sample provided the 21 T cell receptor beta chains below, sequenced in a study of blood T cell repertoires in COVID-19. Data came from immunoSEQ multiplex PCR; TCRdb stores just in-frame clones and leaves some out. The sample shows some 210,000 clones, roughly 94% of them seen only once. Sample: peripheral blood. The receptors originated from a man aged 25-45 years with acute or convalescent COVID-19.

V gene TRBV18 combines with J gene TRBJ2-7, with 11 nucleotides matching TRBD2. Germline V gives CDR1 KGHSH, CDR2 LQKENI. J gave up 5 bases and V 0 bases, and 0 bases lay outside the gene matches. The CDR3 length is 14 residues. The CDR3 DNA reads TGTGCCAGCTCACCACCTAGCGGGAGGGACGAGCAGTACTTC. Its translation is CASSPPSGRDEQYF.

The chain joins TRBV7-3 to TRBJ1-6, with D uncertain. The V and J ends lost 5 bases and 0 bases respectively, with 5 bases between them. The length of the CDR3 is 14 residues. Germline CDR1 and CDR2: SGHTA and FQGTGA. The CDR3 reads CASSPNSYNSPLHF. The CDR3 DNA reads as TGTGCCAGCAGCCCCAACTCCTATAATTCACCCCTCCACTTT.

The V gene is TRBV30, the J gene TRBJ2-7; D might be TRBD1 (6 bases). The CDR3 has 14 residues. The ends were cut back, 2 bases at V and 7 bases at J, with 18 bases in the middle. Germline V gives CDR1 GTSNPN, CDR2 SVGIG (reference sequence). Here the CDR3 DNA reads TGTGCCTGGAGTCCGGGCAGGGGTGTAAAAGAGCAGTACTTC. Encoded protein: CAWSPGRGVKEQYF.

This chain connects TRBV28 to TRBJ2-1; TRBD1 aligns across 8 bases. The germline V gene has CDR1 MDHEN and CDR2 SYDVKM. CDR3 size: 13 residues. Trimming removed 6 bases from V and 7 bases from J; junction bases left unmatched: 5. The CDR3 reads CASRSGQANEQFF. The CDR3 nucleotides are TGTGCCAGCAGATCGGGACAGGCGAATGAGCAGTTCTTC.

This clone was seen only once. The CDR3 is CASSPGQPNTGELFF. The DNA for the CDR3 is TGTGCCAGCAGTCCGGGACAACCGAACACCGGGGAGCTGTTTTTT. The chain combines TRBV6-5 with TRBJ2-2; tentatively, D is TRBD1 (6 bases). Trimming removed 5 bases from V and 0 bases from J, with 10 bases in between. The CDR3 has 15 residues. CDR1 and CDR2 (germline): MNHEY, SVGAGI.

The chain employs TRBV5-1 and TRBJ2-3, with 8 bases lining up with TRBD2. V dropped 0 bases and J dropped 3; count of bases not matched to a gene: 6. The CDR3 contains 16 residues. Germline-derived CDR1 and CDR2 are SGHRS and YFSETQ. CDR3 residues: CASSLDPGGVTDTQYF. The CDR3 DNA follows: TGCGCCAGCAGCTTGGATCCGGGAGGGGTGACAGATACGCAGTATTTT. Looking up the rest from reference TRBV5-1 and TRBJ2-3 gives the full variable domain: KAGVTQTPRYLIKTRGQQVTLSCSPISGHRSVSWYQQTPGQGLQFLFEYFSETQRNKGNFPGRFSGRQFSNSRSEMNVSTLELGDSALYLCASSLDPGGVTDTQYFGPGTRLTVL.

The V gene is TRBV7-8, the J gene TRBJ2-7; 9 bases fit TRBD1. This CDR3 region has 15 residues. Germline V gives CDR1 SGHVS, CDR2 FQNEAQ. V lost 5 bases, J lost 7 bases, and 12 bases stayed unmatched. This chain's CDR3 is CASSGQGVGQGEQYF. DNA for the CDR3: TGTGCCAGCAGCGGGCAAGGGGTCGGACAGGGGGAGCAGTACTTC.

There are a few counts of this clone. The chain combines TRBV10-2 with TRBJ2-1, with 9 bases lining up with TRBD2. Germline V gives CDR1 WSHSY, CDR2 SAAADI. The CDR3 runs 15 residues. V lost 6 bases, J lost 8 bases, and 11 bases stayed unmatched. As DNA, the CDR3 is TGCGCCAGCAGGACTAGCGGCGGGTATGGCCATGAGCAGTTCTTC. This translates into CASRTSGGYGHEQFF.

CDR3 in amino acids: CASSFDLTRQGGQPQHF. In DNA, the CDR3 is TGTGCCAGCAGTTTCGATCTTACGAGACAGGGCGGTCAGCCCCAGCATTTT. V is TRBV28 and J is TRBJ1-5, with 7 nucleotides matching TRBD1. The CDR3 is made up of 17 amino acids. Trimming removed 3 bases from V and 6 bases from J; junction bases left unmatched: 14. Germline-derived CDR1 and CDR2 are MDHEN and SYDVKM.

Notes on this clone: The same CDR3 arises from other DNA sequences in this sample as well. The chain links TRBV4-1 to TRBJ2-7; D unclear. Germline loops: CDR1 MGHRA, CDR2 YSYEKL. With 2 bases removed from V and 1 base from J, the gap between germline ends came to 3 bases. The CDR3 extends over 12 amino acids. CDR3 in amino acids: CASSQSSYEQYF. CDR3 sequence (DNA): TGCGCCAGCAGCCAATCTTCCTACGAGCAGTACTTC.

This clone was observed once. Other DNA sequences within the sample encode an identical CDR3. This chain connects TRBV9 to TRBJ1-1; D unresolved. The CDR3 has 13 amino acids. Germline CDR1 SGDLS, CDR2 YYNGEE. The V and J ends lost 1 base and 4 bases respectively, with 8 bases between them. The CDR3 loop is CASSVSGGTEAFF. The CDR3, as DNA: TGTGCCAGCAGCGTATCAGGAGGCACTGAAGCTTTCTTT.

The chain joins TRBV7-8 to TRBJ2-1, with a possible D match to TRBD2 (6 bases). The CDR3 has 14 amino acids. Trimming removed 1 base from V and 9 bases from J, with 13 bases in between. Germline assignment: CDR1 SGHVS and CDR2 FQNEAQ. The CDR3 sequence: CASSLEIRDFEQFF. CDR3 sequence (DNA): TGTGCCAGCAGCTTAGAAATTCGGGACTTTGAGCAGTTCTTC. Full variable domain (outside the CDR3, taken from reference TRBV7-8 and TRBJ2-1): GAGVSQSPRYKVAKRGQDVALRCDPISGHVSLFWYQQALGQGPEFLTYFQNEAQLDKSGLPSDRFFAERPEGSVSTLKIQRTQQEDSAVYLCASSLEIRDFEQFFGPGTRLTVL.

This clone has a single count. The chain has TRBV2 and TRBJ1-5; TRBD1 matches at 7 bases. V lost 4 bases, J lost 8 bases, and 5 bases stayed unmatched. This CDR3 comprises 13 residues. Germline V gene data show CDR1 as SNHLY and CDR2 as FYNNEI. The CDR3 loop reads CASSGTGVKPQHF. DNA of the CDR3: TGTGCCAGCAGTGGAACAGGGGTGAAGCCCCAGCATTTT.

This clone was counted once. V gene TRBV6-5 combines with J gene TRBJ2-2, with D maybe TRBD2 (6 bases). The CDR3 sequence is 15 residues long. The germline CDR1 and CDR2 sequences are MNHEY and SVGAGI. V dropped 4 bases and J dropped 1 base, with 10 bases sitting between them. In nucleotides, the CDR3 is TGTGCCAGCAGTTTCGGGGGTCTGAACACCGGGGAGCTGTTTTTT. It yields the protein CASSFGGLNTGELFF.

The V gene is TRBV5-5, the J gene TRBJ1-5; D might be TRBD1 (6 bases). Germline V gives CDR1 SGHKS, CDR2 YYEKEE (reference sequence). V lost 2 bases, J lost 5 bases, and 11 bases lay in between. CDR3 length equals 14 residues. The CDR3 loop is CASSLQGQDQPQHF. CDR3 bases: TGTGCCAGCAGCTTACAGGGTCAGGATCAGCCCCAGCATTTT.

This chain uses TRBV28 with TRBJ1-2; D not certain. The V end lost 7 bases, the J end lost 7 bases, and 13 bases lay between the germline ends. Germline CDR1 MDHEN, CDR2 SYDVKM. The CDR3 extends over 12 amino acids. The CDR3 here is CASTTQVSGYTF. The DNA of the CDR3 is TGTGCCAGCACCACTCAAGTGAGTGGCTACACCTTC.

The J gene is TRBJ1-6, the V gene TRBV7-9; 7 bases align to TRBD1. V lost 5 bases, J lost 9 bases, and 10 bases stayed unmatched. CDR1 SEHNR and CDR2 FQNEAQ come from the germline V gene (reference sequence). This CDR3 has 15 residues. The CDR3 region has the DNA TGTGCCAGCAGCCAGCGCCGGGACAGCCTTTCACCCCTCCACTTT. Protein: CASSQRRDSLSPLHF.

This clone was observed a single time. V is TRBV10-3 and J is TRBJ2-3; 10 bases agree with TRBD2. V shed 3 bases, J shed 4 bases, and the junction held 13 bases outside the gene matches. Germline CDR1 and CDR2: ENHRY and SYGVKD. CDR3 length: 18 residues. The CDR3 reads CAISERGSAGGPADTQYF. The CDR3 DNA reads TGTGCCATCAGTGAAAGGGGATCAGCGGGGGGGCCCGCAGATACGCAGTATTTT.

CDR3 residues: CAWTHRRVETQYF. In DNA form, the CDR3 reads TGTGCCTGGACCCACCGGCGGGTAGAGACCCAGTACTTC. This chain uses TRBV30 with TRBJ2-5, with D perhaps TRBD2 (5 bases). V gave up 4 bases and J gave up 4 bases, with 13 bases separating them. The CDR3 runs to 13 residues. Germline CDR1 and CDR2: GTSNPN and SVGIG (reference sequence).

The chain joins TRBV28 to TRBJ1-2, with 8 bases identical to TRBD1. The germline V gene encodes CDR1 MDHEN and CDR2 SYDVKM. J lost 3 bases, V lost 5 bases, and 5 bases had no gene match. The CDR3 runs to 14 residues. The CDR3 sequence: CASSQDRVYYGYTF. The CDR3, as DNA: TGTGCCAGCAGTCAGGACAGGGTTTACTATGGCTACACCTTC.

The V and J genes are TRBV5-4 and TRBJ2-3; 9 positions match TRBD2. Trimming removed 5 bases from V and 3 bases from J; junction bases left unmatched: 10. Germline values: CDR1 SGHNT, CDR2 YYREEE (reference sequence). This CDR3 comprises 16 residues. CDR3 nucleotide sequence: TGTGCCAGCAGACCCAATGCGGGGGGGAGGACAGATACGCAGTATTTT. The encoded protein is CASRPNAGGRTDTQYF.